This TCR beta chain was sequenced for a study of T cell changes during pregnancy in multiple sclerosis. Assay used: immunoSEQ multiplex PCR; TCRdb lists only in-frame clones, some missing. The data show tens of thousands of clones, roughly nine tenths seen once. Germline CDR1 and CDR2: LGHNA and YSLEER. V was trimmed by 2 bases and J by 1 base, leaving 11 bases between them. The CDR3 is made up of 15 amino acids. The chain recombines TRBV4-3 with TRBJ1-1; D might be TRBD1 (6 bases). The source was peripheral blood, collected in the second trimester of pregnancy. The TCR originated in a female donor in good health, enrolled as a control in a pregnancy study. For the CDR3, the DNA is TGCGCCAGCAGCCAACGGGGACACCCGAACACTGAAGCTTTCTTT. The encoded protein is CASSQRGHPNTEAFF.